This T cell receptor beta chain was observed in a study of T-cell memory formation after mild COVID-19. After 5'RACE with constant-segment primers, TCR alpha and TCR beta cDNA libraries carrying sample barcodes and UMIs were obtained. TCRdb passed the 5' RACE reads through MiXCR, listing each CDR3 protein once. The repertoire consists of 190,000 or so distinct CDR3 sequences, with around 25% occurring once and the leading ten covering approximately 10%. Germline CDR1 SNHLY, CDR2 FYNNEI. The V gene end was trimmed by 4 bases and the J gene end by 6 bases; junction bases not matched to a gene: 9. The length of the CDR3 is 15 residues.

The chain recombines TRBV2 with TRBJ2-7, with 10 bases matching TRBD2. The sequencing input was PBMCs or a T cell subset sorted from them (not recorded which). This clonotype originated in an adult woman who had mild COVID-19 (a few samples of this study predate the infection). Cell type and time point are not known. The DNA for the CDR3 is TGTGCCAGCAGTGGTCTAGCGGGAGTATTTGGCGAGCAGTACTTC. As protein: CASSGLAGVFGEQYF.